This entry describes one T cell receptor beta chain. The donors, all of them Caucasian adults, lived in Nashville, Tennessee. The data were obtained in a study of shared clonotypes between healthy human individuals. Libraries were prepared by immunoSEQ multiplex PCR; TCRdb keeps only in-frame clonotypes and omits some of them. The repertoire holds about 980,000 clones, with less than 85% as singletons. Germline-derived CDR1 and CDR2 are SGHTA and FQGNSA. The CDR3 totals 14 residues. V trimming: 5 bases; J trimming: 6 bases; junction bases outside the gene matches: 5. The TCR comes from a man aged 18 to 29 in good health. The chain combines TRBV7-2 with TRBJ1-5; 9 nucleotides line up with TRBD1. Sequenced material: memory CD4+ T cells sorted from blood. This sample's subset: CD45RA-negative fraction. The DNA of the CDR3 is TGTGCCAGCAGCATCGGGACAGGGCCTCAGCCCCAGCATTTT. Encoded protein: CASSIGTGPQPQHF.